This T cell receptor (beta chain) emerged from a study of blood T cell repertoires in COVID-19. As for the study in general: Both acute and convalescent COVID-19 samples were obtained from the United States, Italy and Spain.

Germline assignment: CDR1 SEHNR and CDR2 FQNEAQ (reference sequence). CDR3 length: 14 residues. With V trimmed by 5 bases and J by 8 bases, 8 bases remained unmatched. Produced via immunoSEQ multiplex PCR; TCRdb's table is partial and in-frame only. The repertoire consists of approximately 130,000 clones, with approximately 86% occurring once and the leading ten covering about 2.3%. The chain recombines TRBV7-9 with TRBJ1-2; TRBD1 matches at 10 bases. The specimen was PBMCs or T cells enriched from blood (not recorded which). The clonotype was recovered from a woman aged 45-65 years who had recovered from COVID-19. CDR3: CASSRRQGAGGYTF. The CDR3 DNA follows: TGTGCCAGCAGCCGTAGACAGGGGGCCGGGGGCTACACCTTC.